Shown below are 5 T cell receptor beta chains from a single sample sequenced in a study of cytomegalovirus exposure and HLA in healthy donors. In the PCR, 60 Vbeta and 13 Jbeta primers were used. Assay: immunoSEQ multiplex PCR; the TCRdb copy retains only in-frame clones and omits some. This table has about 94,000 clones, more than 60% appearing once. Sequenced material: PBMCs. These receptors all come from a man aged 30-40 years in good health and CMV-seronegative.

This chain uses TRBV30 with TRBJ1-4; the match to TRBD1 covers 9 bases. The CDR3 sequence is 14 residues long. Germline CDR1 reads GTSNPN; CDR2 reads SVGIG (reference sequence). V dropped 0 bases and J dropped 7; count of bases not matched to a gene: 3. The CDR3 bases are TGTGCCTGGAGTGTTGGACAGGGGTTTGAAAAACTGTTTTTT. Encoded protein: CAWSVGQGFEKLFF.

The J gene is TRBJ2-5, the V gene TRBV11-2; possible D gene TRBD2, 5 bases. The J call is uncertain, as TRBJ2-7 better fits the DNA end. Germline V lookup: CDR1 SGHAT, CDR2 FQNNGV. CDR3 size: 15 residues. The CDR3 nucleotides are TGTGCCAGCAGCTTAGATGCGAGGAGGATCGACGAGCAGTACTTC. Translation: CASSLDARRIDEQYF.

This clone was counted only a few times. The gene calls are TRBV6-5 and TRBJ1-4, with TRBD1 as a possible D gene (6 bases). Trimming pared 10 bases from V and 8 bases from J, leaving 23 bases between. The CDR3 length is 15 residues. The germline V gene has CDR1 MNHEY and CDR2 SVGAGI. In nucleotides, the CDR3 is TGTGCCACCCAACATAGAGGGGGGGGGTGGGAAAAACTGTTTTTT. Translation: CATQHRGGGWEKLFF.

The rearrangement links TRBV9 to TRBJ1-6; tentative D call: TRBD1 (6 bases). The V and J ends lost 0 bases and 7 bases respectively, with 8 bases between them. Per the germline V gene, CDR1 is SGDLS and CDR2 is YYNGEE. The CDR3 is 14 amino acids. DNA of the CDR3: TGTGCCAGCAGCGTAGGGGACACGAATTCACCCCTCCACTTT. It specifies CASSVGDTNSPLHF.

This clone was detected only once. The chain has TRBV30 and TRBJ1-5, with a possible D match to TRBD1 (5 bases). V lost 2 bases to trimming and J lost 6 bases, with 14 bases between them. This CDR3 contains 14 residues. Per germline, CDR1 GTSNPN and CDR2 SVGIG (reference sequence). The CDR3 spells CAWSLGGFGQPQHF. The CDR3 region has the DNA TGTGCCTGGAGTTTGGGGGGGTTTGGTCAGCCCCAGCATTTT.